One T cell receptor (beta chain) is described in this entry. Using a J-beta primer mix together with a sample-barcoded 5' primer, a second PCR was run for roughly 7 to 12 cycles. Via MiXCR, TCRdb re-called the 5' RACE reads, giving one row per CDR3 protein. The repertoire includes 800,000 or so distinct CDR3 sequences, approximately 59% of them detected once, and 28% sits in the top ten. Germline V CDR1 and CDR2: PRHDT, FYEKMQ (reference sequence). CDR3 length: 15 amino acids. Trimming removed 6 bases from V and 0 bases from J, with 12 bases in between. The data belong to a study of blood T cells in healthy people across ages.

The sequencing sample was made of blood. The clonotype was recovered from a man aged 25 to 40 in good health. The chain carries TRBV13 and TRBJ1-3; no clear D. CDR3 in amino acids: CASSPSPSSGNTIYF. The CDR3 nucleotides read TGTGCCAGCAGTCCTAGCCCGAGCTCTGGAAACACCATATATTTT.